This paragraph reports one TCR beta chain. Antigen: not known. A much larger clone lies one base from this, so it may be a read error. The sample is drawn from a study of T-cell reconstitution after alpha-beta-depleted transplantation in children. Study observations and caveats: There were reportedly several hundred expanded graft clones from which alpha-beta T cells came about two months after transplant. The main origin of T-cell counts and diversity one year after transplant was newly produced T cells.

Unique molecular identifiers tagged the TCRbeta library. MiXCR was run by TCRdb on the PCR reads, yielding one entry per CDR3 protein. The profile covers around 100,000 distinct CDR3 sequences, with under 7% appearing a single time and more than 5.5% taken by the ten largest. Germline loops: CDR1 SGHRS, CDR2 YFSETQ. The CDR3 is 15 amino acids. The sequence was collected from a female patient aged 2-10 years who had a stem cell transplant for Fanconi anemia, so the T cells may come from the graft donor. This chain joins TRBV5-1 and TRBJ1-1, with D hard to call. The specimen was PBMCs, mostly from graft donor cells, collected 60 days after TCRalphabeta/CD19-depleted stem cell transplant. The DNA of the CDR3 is TGCGCCAGCTCACGCCGACGGGTCGGGAACACTGAAGCTGTCTTT. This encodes CASSRRRVGNTEAVF.